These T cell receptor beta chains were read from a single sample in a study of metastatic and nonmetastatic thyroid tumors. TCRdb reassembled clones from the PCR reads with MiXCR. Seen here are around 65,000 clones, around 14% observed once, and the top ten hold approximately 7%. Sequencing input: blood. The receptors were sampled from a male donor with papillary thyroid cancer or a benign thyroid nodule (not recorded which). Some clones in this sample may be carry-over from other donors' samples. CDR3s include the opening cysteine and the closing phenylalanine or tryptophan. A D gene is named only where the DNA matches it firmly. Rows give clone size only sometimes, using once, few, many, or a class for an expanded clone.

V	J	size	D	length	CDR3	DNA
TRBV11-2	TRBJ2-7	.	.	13	CASSLPGPYEQYF	TGTGCCAGCAGCTTACCCGGCCCCTACGAGCAGTACTTC
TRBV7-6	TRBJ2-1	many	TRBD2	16	CASSTQAGASYNEQFF	TGTGCCAGCAGCACTCAAGCGGGAGCCTCCTACAATGAGCAGTTCTTC
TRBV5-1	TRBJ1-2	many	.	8	CASDGYTF	TGCGCCAGCGATGGCTACACCTTC
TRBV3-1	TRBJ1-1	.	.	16	CASSQYRDYRGTEAFF	TGTGCCAGCAGCCAATACAGGGATTATCGGGGCACTGAAGCTTTCTTT
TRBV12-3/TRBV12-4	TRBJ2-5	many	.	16	CASSLFLGGLQETQYF	TGTGCCAGCAGTTTATTTCTGGGGGGCTTGCAAGAGACCCAGTACTTC
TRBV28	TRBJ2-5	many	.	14	CASSPRGLGETQYF	TGTGCCAGCAGTCCCCGGGGGCTCGGAGAGACCCAGTACTTC
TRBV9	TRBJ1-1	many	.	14	CASSVIGANTEAFF	TGTGCCAGCAGCGTTATAGGGGCGAACACTGAAGCTTTCTTT
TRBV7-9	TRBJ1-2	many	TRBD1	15	CASSLSTGGLGGYTF	TGTGCCAGCAGCTTATCAACAGGGGGCCTCGGTGGCTACACCTTC
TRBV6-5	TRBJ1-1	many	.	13	CASSYNTNTEAFF	TGTGCCAGCAGTTACAATACGAACACTGAAGCTTTCTTT
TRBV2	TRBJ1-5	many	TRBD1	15	CASSERQGGNQPQHF	TGTGCCAGCAGTGAACGACAGGGGGGGAATCAGCCCCAGCATTTT
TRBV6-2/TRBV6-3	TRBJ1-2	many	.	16	CASSYSSKTANYGYTF	TGTGCCAGCAGTTACTCGAGCAAGACCGCGAACTATGGCTACACCTTC
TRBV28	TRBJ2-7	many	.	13	CASSLRSPYEQYF	TGTGCCAGCAGTTTAAGAAGCCCCTACGAGCAGTACTTC
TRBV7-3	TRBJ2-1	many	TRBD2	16	CASSLLRGGPYNEQFF	TGTGCCAGCAGCTTATTACGGGGAGGGCCCTACAATGAGCAGTTCTTC
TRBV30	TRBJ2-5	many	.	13	CAWSVQTQETQYF	TGTGCCTGGAGTGTACAGACACAAGAGACCCAGTACTTC
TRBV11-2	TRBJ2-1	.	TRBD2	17	CASSPRGGIAGANEQFF	TGTGCCAGCAGCCCCCGGGGGGGTATAGCGGGAGCCAATGAGCAGTTCTTC
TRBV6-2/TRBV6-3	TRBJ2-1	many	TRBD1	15	CASSYWTGKNNEQFF	TGTGCCAGCAGTTACTGGACAGGGAAAAACAATGAGCAGTTCTTC
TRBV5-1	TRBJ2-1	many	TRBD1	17	CASSLGQGDGSYNEQFF	TGCGCCAGCAGCTTGGGTCAGGGGGATGGGTCCTACAATGAGCAGTTCTTC
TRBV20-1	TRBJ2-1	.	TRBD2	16	CSARWETSGSYNDQFF	TGCAGTGCTAGATGGGAGACTAGCGGATCCTACAATGATCAGTTCTTC
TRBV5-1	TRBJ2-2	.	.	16	CASSQDTISNTGELFF	TGCGCCAGCAGCCAGGACACGATCTCGAACACCGGGGAGCTGTTTTTT
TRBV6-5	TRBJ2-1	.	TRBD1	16	CANSYPPGGGYNEQFF	TGTGCCAACAGTTACCCCCCAGGGGGCGGGTACAATGAGCAGTTCTTC
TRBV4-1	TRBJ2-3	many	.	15	CATSPRDGGEDTQYF	TGCGCCACCTCTCCCCGGGACGGTGGGGAAGATACGCAGTATTTT
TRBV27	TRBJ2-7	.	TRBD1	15	CASSLSWTGVGEQYF	TGTGCCAGCAGTTTATCGTGGACAGGGGTGGGCGAGCAGTACTTC
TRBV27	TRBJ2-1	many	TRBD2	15	CASRFGTRTSNEQFF	TGTGCCAGCAGATTCGGGACTAGGACCAGCAATGAGCAGTTCTTC
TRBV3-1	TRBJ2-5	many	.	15	CASSLGDTTGETQYF	TGTGCCAGCAGCCTAGGGGACACCACGGGAGAGACCCAGTACTTC
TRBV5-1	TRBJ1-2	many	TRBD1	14	CASSLGGQNYGYTF	TGCGCCAGCAGCTTGGGGGGACAGAACTATGGCTACACCTTC
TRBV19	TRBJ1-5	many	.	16	CASSMEAGRSNQPQHF	TGTGCCAGTAGTATGGAGGCAGGGAGGAGCAATCAGCCCCAGCATTTT
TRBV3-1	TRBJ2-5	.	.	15	CASSQEAGAIQTQYF	TGTGCCAGCAGCCAAGAGGCAGGGGCCATTCAGACCCAGTACTTC
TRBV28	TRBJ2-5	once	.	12	CASSLSRETQYF	TGTGCCAGCAGTTTATCCCGGGAGACCCAGTACTTC
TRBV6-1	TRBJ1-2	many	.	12	CASKQGTYGYTF	TGTGCCAGCAAGCAGGGAACCTATGGCTACACCTTC
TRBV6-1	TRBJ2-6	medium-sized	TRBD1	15	CASSRDSSGANVLTF	TGTGCCAGCAGTAGGGACAGCTCTGGGGCCAACGTCCTGACTTTC
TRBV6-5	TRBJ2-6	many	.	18	CASSYYGFGVGGANVLTF	TGTGCCAGCAGTTACTATGGTTTCGGGGTAGGTGGGGCCAACGTCCTGACTTTC